This section outlines one T cell receptor beta chain sequence together with its context. Original data processing: Amplification with reference gene primers provided the estimates of nucleated cell counts. The data were produced by immunoSEQ multiplex PCR, yet TCRdb's version contains in-frame clones alone and is incomplete. V, J and clone size reflect that table, while D and trimming were determined from the DNA. This sample has about 200,000 clones; roughly 80% occur once, and the top ten carry roughly 5%. These data come from a study of blood T cell repertoires in COVID-19. As for the study in general: COVID-19 samples collected from the United States, Italy and Spain covered acute and convalescent phases. T cells, B-cell-depleted T cells, or PBMCs supplied cDNA or gDNA.

The CDR3 has 14 amino acids. V lost 0 bases, J lost 7 bases, and 12 bases lay in between. The germline V gene has CDR1 LGHDT and CDR2 YNNKEL (reference sequence). The sequence derives from a human donor in a cohort sampled during active COVID-19. The V call is TRBV3-1 (or the pseudogene TRBV3-2), the J call TRBJ1-2, with a possible D match to TRBD1 (5 bases). Input material: peripheral blood. The CDR3 here is CASSQDAGPGGYTF. CDR3 in DNA: TGTGCCAGCAGCCAAGATGCGGGGCCGGGTGGCTACACCTTC.